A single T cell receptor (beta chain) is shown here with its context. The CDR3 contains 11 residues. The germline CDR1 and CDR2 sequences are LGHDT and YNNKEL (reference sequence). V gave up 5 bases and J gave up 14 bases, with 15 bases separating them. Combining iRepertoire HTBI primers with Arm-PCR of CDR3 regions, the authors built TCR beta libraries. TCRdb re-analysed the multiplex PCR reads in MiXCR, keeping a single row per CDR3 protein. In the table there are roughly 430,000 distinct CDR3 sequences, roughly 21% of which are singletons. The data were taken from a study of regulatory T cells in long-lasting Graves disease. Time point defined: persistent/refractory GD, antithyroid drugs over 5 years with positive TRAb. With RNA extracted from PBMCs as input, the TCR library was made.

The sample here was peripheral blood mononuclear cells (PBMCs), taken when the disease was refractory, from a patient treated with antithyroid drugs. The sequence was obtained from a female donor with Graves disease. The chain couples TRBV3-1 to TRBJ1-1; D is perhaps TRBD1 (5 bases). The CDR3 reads CASSFRDATFF. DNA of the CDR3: TGTGCCAGCAGCTTCCGGGACGCTACATTCTTT.